The present TCR beta chain was sequenced within a study of T cell responses to AZD1222 COVID-19 vaccine. Details on this clone: Antigen specificity is unknown.

The CDR3 sequence is 16 residues long. Germline CDR1 reads LNHDA; CDR2 reads SQIVND (reference sequence). Trimming cost V 4 bases and J 4 bases; bases outside gene matches: 9. TCRdb keeps only in-frame clones here, not all; method: immunoSEQ multiplex PCR. The sample carries about 68,000 clones, roughly 85% recorded once. Study conclusions and caveats: No day 14 peak samples; only post-peak repertoires were characterized. Dominant at 160-218 and 743-854, vaccine-associated CD4 TCRs also spanned spike. Recipients of AZD1222 seropositive at baseline numbered only 5 to 7. Donors skewed white British and female; clonal diversity was possibly underestimated.

The sequencing used peripheral blood, collected on day 0 of AZD1222 vaccination. The V and J genes are TRBV19 and TRBJ1-5; TRBD1 aligns across 8 bases. The sequence derives from an adult in good health. CDR3 in amino acids: CASSRGDRRANQPQHF. The DNA for the CDR3 is TGTGCCAGTAGTAGGGGGGACAGGCGAGCTAATCAGCCCCAGCATTTT.